These 9 T cell receptor beta chains originate from one sample sequenced in a study of OX40 agonist ivuxolimab in advanced cancers. Clones were read by immunoSEQ multiplex PCR, and TCRdb kept only the in-frame ones, dropping some. The table has 60,000 to 95,000 clones, around 90% seen once. Here the sequenced sample was CD4+ or CD8+ T cells sorted from blood, taken in a trial of the OX40 agonist ivuxolimab. The source of these receptors is an adult with an advanced solid tumor such as melanoma, head and neck, liver or kidney cancer.

The V call is TRBV6-5, the J call TRBJ1-2, with no clear D. Between the trimmed V and J ends, which lost 4 bases and 8 bases, there was a span of 8 bases. The germline CDR1 and CDR2 sequences are MNHEY and SVGAGI. This CDR3 contains 11 residues. Written as DNA, the CDR3 is TGTGCCAGCAGTTCAAGGCGGGGCTACACCTTC. Residues: CASSSRRGYTF.

This chain uses TRBV9 with TRBJ1-2; D is ambiguous. V lost 3 bases and J lost 7, with 16 bases in between. CDR1 is SGDLS, CDR2 YYNGEE, per germline. The CDR3 consists of 14 residues. The DNA for the CDR3 is TGTGCCAGCAGCGGAAATGGAAGGTTGGGTGGCTACACCTTC. Its protein product is CASSGNGRLGGYTF.

The chain joins TRBV20-1 to TRBJ1-2; D is uncertain. Germline V gene sequence: CDR1 DFQATT, CDR2 SNEGSKA (reference sequence). Trimming removed 0 bases from V and 7 bases from J, with 0 bases in between. CDR3 length: 9 amino acids. The CDR3 reads CSARDGYTF. The CDR3 bases are TGCAGTGCTAGAGATGGCTACACCTTC.

The V call is TRBV6-4, the J call TRBJ2-2; D call uncertain. Germline V CDR1 and CDR2: MRHNA, SNTAGT. Trimming left V 10 bases short and J 0 bases short, with 15 bases between. The CDR3 runs to 15 residues. The chain's CDR3 is CATSAERSNTGELFF. CDR3 nucleotide sequence: TGTGCCACCTCGGCAGAGAGATCGAACACCGGGGAGCTGTTTTTT.

This chain uses TRBV2 with TRBJ2-1; 11 bases fit TRBD2. Looked up from germline, CDR1 is SNHLY and CDR2 is FYNNEI. The CDR3 extends over 15 amino acids. V dropped 5 bases and J dropped 7; count of bases not matched to a gene: 7. CDR3 residues: CASSPLAGGKNEQFF. The CDR3 DNA is TGTGCCAGCAGTCCCCTAGCGGGAGGTAAGAATGAGCAGTTCTTC.

V usage is TRBV27 and J usage is TRBJ1-2; perhaps TRBD1 as D (6 bases). The V gene's germline CDR1 is MNHEY and CDR2 SMNVEV (reference sequence). The germline V and J ends were trimmed by 4 bases and 4 bases, with 19 bases remaining between them. The length of the CDR3 is 16 residues. The CDR3 nucleotides are TGTGCCAGCAGTTCCAACAGCAGGGGCTCGGCCTATGGCTACACCTTC. Translated, it gives CASSSNSRGSAYGYTF.

This chain uses TRBV9 with TRBJ2-7; 11 bases are shared with TRBD1. V lost 3 bases to trimming and J lost 4 bases; unmatched junction nucleotides: 9. The CDR3 is 16 amino acids. Germline lookup yields CDR1 SGDLS and CDR2 YYNGEE. CDR3 bases: TGTGCCAGCAGCGCCCGGGGACAGGGGGGAAATTACGAGCAGTACTTC. Translation: CASSARGQGGNYEQYF.

V usage is TRBV7-9 and J usage is TRBJ1-2; 9 positions agree with TRBD1. V lost 3 bases to trimming and J lost 6 bases; unmatched junction nucleotides: 8. Germline V gene sequence: CDR1 SEHNR, CDR2 FQNEAQ (reference sequence). This CDR3 has 15 amino acids. CDR3: CASSFWDREMNGYTF. CDR3 DNA sequence: TGTGCCAGCAGCTTTTGGGACAGGGAAATGAATGGCTACACCTTC.

V and J are TRBV28 and TRBJ2-3; 8 nucleotides match TRBD2. Trimming cost V 5 bases and J 2 bases; bases outside gene matches: 9. The CDR3 sequence is 16 residues long. Looked up from germline, CDR1 is MDHEN and CDR2 is SYDVKM. Here the CDR3 reads CASSPHGRGVTDTQYF. DNA for the CDR3: TGTGCCAGCAGTCCACACGGGCGGGGGGTCACAGATACGCAGTATTTT. Complete variable domain (other parts from reference TRBV28 and TRBJ2-3): DVKVTQSSRYLVKRTGEKVFLECVQDMDHENMFWYRQDPGLGLRLIYFSYDVKMKEKGDIPEGYSVSREKKERFSLILESASTNQTSMYLCASSPHGRGVTDTQYFGPGTRLTVL.